The 9 T cell receptor beta chains below all came from one sample that was sequenced in a study of metastatic and nonmetastatic thyroid tumors. MiXCR re-clonotyped the PCR reads for TCRdb. The data hold 72,000 or so clones, with 15% to 20% observed a single time. The entire patient cohort was treatment-naive prior to thyroid surgery. Sequenced input: blood. The receptors come from a female donor with papillary thyroid cancer or a benign thyroid nodule (not recorded which). Some clones in this sample may be carry-over from other donors' samples.

This clone appeared many times. The chain joins TRBV18 to TRBJ1-1, with 9 positions matching TRBD1. The germline V gene has CDR1 KGHSH and CDR2 LQKENI. The ends lost 3 bases at V and 0 bases at J; junction bases unmatched: 8. The CDR3 totals 17 residues. DNA of the CDR3: TGTGCCAGCTCACCGGGGACAGGGATAAATTTGAACACTGAAGCTTTCTTT. It yields the protein CASSPGTGINLNTEAFF.

V is TRBV20-1 and J is TRBJ2-2; 7 bases agree with TRBD2. J gave up 3 bases and V 4 bases, and 5 bases lay outside the gene matches. This CDR3 has 14 residues. Germline values: CDR1 DFQATT, CDR2 SNEGSKA (reference sequence). This CDR3 is CSAKGGGDTGELFF. The CDR3 coding sequence is TGCAGTGCTAAGGGCGGGGGAGACACCGGGGAGCTGTTTTTT.

This clone was counted between two and nine times. The V call is TRBV30, the J call TRBJ2-3; D unresolved. Trimming left V 5 bases short and J 2 bases short, with 11 bases between. The germline gives CDR1 GTSNPN, CDR2 SVGIG (reference sequence). The CDR3 covers 13 residues. CDR3 in amino acids: CAWGVRATDTQYF. As DNA, the CDR3 is TGTGCCTGGGGGGTTAGAGCCACAGATACGCAGTATTTT. The full variable domain, with the rest looked up from reference TRBV30 and TRBJ2-3, is SQTIHQWPATLVQPVGSPLSLECTVEGTSNPNLYWYRQAAGRGLQLLFYSVGIGQISSEVPQNLSASRPQDRQFILSSKKLLLSDSGFYLCAWGVRATDTQYFGPGTRLTVL.

This clone was recorded many times. J is TRBJ2-1 and V is TRBV5-1; 7 bases match TRBD1. This CDR3 spans 16 amino acids. The J segment lost 3 bases and the V segment lost 4 bases, leaving 10 bases of the junction unmatched. Germline CDR1 reads SGHRS; CDR2 reads YFSETQ. As DNA, the CDR3 is TGCGCCAGCAGCCGAACCGGGACAGAAGTCTACAATGAGCAGTTCTTC. Amino acid sequence: CASSRTGTEVYNEQFF.

This clone has at least ten counts. The V call is TRBV3-1, the J call TRBJ2-1, with D perhaps matching TRBD2 (6 bases). The V end lost 1 base, the J end lost 7 bases, and 20 bases lay between the germline ends. The V gene's germline CDR1 is LGHDT and CDR2 YNNKEL (reference sequence). The CDR3 contains 17 residues. CDR3 region: CASSQVPSGSLGNEQFF. Written as DNA, the CDR3 is TGTGCCAGCAGCCAAGTCCCCAGCGGGTCCCTCGGGAATGAGCAGTTCTTC.

This clone appeared many times. Additional DNA sequences in this sample encode the identical CDR3. This chain links TRBV12-3 or TRBV12-4 with TRBJ2-6; D tentatively fits TRBD1 or TRBD2 (5 bases each). The length of the CDR3 is 15 residues. V was trimmed by 8 bases and J by 0 bases, leaving 11 bases between them. CDR3 nucleotides: TGTGCCAGCGCGAGTGGGGGCTCTGGGGCCAACGTCCTGACTTTC. As protein: CASASGGSGANVLTF.

Comments on this clone: This clone may be a read error of a much larger clone one base away. Other DNA sequences of this sample code for an identical CDR3. V is TRBV29-1 and J is TRBJ2-2; TRBD1 matches at 11 bases. The CDR3 is 13 residues long. Germline loops: CDR1 SQVTM, CDR2 ANQGSEA. CDR3 protein: CSVRTGGAGELFF. The DNA for the CDR3 is TGCAGTGTGAGGACAGGGGGCGCGGGGGAGCTGTTTTTT.

This clone was observed at least ten times. V is TRBV20-1 and J is TRBJ2-7, with 9 bases that match TRBD1. The CDR3 sequence is 14 residues long. The V gene end was trimmed by 0 bases and the J gene end by 6 bases; junction bases not matched to a gene: 6. Germline loops: CDR1 DFQATT, CDR2 SNEGSKA (reference sequence). This CDR3 reads CSARDRDRAFEQYF. The CDR3, as DNA: TGCAGTGCTAGAGACCGGGACAGGGCGTTCGAGCAGTACTTC.

This clone was detected many times. The chain is built from TRBV20-1 and TRBJ2-1; D gene unclear. CDR1 and CDR2 (germline): DFQATT, SNEGSKA (reference sequence). This CDR3 comprises 15 residues. Trimming took 5 bases from V and 0 from J, leaving 14 bases between them. CDR3 in DNA: TGCAGTGCTCACTCACCTACGAGCTCCTACAATGAGCAGTTCTTC. Protein sequence: CSAHSPTSSYNEQFF.